These T cell receptor beta chains were read from a single sample in a study of T cell responses to AZD1222 COVID-19 vaccine. Profiling relied on immunoSEQ multiplex PCR, and the TCRdb table lists in-frame clones only, not all of them. The sample has about 94,000 clones, 75% to 90% seen once. Sequenced here: peripheral blood, sampled 28 days after the second AZD1222 dose. The receptors here all came from an adult who received the AZD1222 COVID-19 vaccine. Each CDR3 is given with its conserved first and last residue. The D gene is left open where the match is weak. Clone sizes are given selectively: once, few, many, or a class where the clone is expanded.

J: TRBJ2-5; D: NA; V: TRBV10-3; size: NA; CDR3: CAISESTLGQETQYF; DNA: TGTGCCATCAGTGAGTCGACTCTAGGGCAAGAGACCCAGTACTTC
J: TRBJ2-5; D: TRBD1; V: TRBV2; size: NA; CDR3: CASIGTGSSQYF; DNA: TGTGCCAGCATCGGGACAGGAAGCTCCCAGTACTTC
J: TRBJ2-7; D: TRBD2; V: TRBV11-2; size: few; CDR3: CASSRARLASHEQYF; DNA: TGTGCCAGCAGCCGCGCCCGACTAGCATCCCACGAGCAGTACTTC
J: TRBJ2-5; D: TRBD2; V: TRBV5-1; size: NA; CDR3: CASSLGLAGTYNQETQYF; DNA: TGCGCCAGCAGCTTGGGACTAGCGGGAACCTATAACCAAGAGACCCAGTACTTC
J: TRBJ2-1; D: NA; V: TRBV7-2; size: NA; CDR3: CASSIGAGSYNEQFF; DNA: TGTGCCAGCAGCATAGGGGCTGGCTCCTACAATGAGCAGTTCTTC
J: TRBJ2-5; D: NA; V: TRBV9; size: NA; CDR3: CASSVQGWAETQYF; DNA: TGTGCCAGCAGCGTCCAGGGATGGGCAGAGACCCAGTACTTC
J: TRBJ2-1; D: TRBD2; V: TRBV7-4; size: NA; CDR3: CASSLLAGTPHNEQFF; DNA: TGTGCCAGCAGCTTACTAGCGGGAACGCCCCACAATGAGCAGTTCTTC
J: TRBJ2-7; D: TRBD1; V: TRBV30; size: NA; CDR3: CAWGTGSYEQYF; DNA: TGTGCCTGGGGGACAGGGAGCTACGAGCAGTACTTC
J: TRBJ2-7; D: TRBD1; V: TRBV2; size: NA; CDR3: CASRRTGGLSYEQYF; DNA: TGTGCCAGCAGAAGGACAGGTGGCCTCTCCTACGAGCAGTACTTC
J: TRBJ2-2; D: TRBD2; V: TRBV19; size: NA; CDR3: CASKEERGGSGELFF; DNA: TGTGCCAGTAAAGAAGAGCGGGGCGGGTCCGGGGAGCTGTTTTTT
J: TRBJ2-1; D: TRBD1; V: TRBV2; size: NA; CDR3: CASSPRRGPYNEQFF; DNA: TGTGCCAGCAGCCCTCGCAGGGGGCCCTACAATGAGCAGTTCTTC
J: TRBJ1-2; D: NA; V: TRBV7-2; size: once; CDR3: CASSLAFGGSYGYTF; DNA: TGTGCCAGCAGCTTAGCGTTCGGGGGGTCCTATGGCTACACCTTC
J: TRBJ1-6; D: NA; V: TRBV27; size: NA; CDR3: CASSFIGQSNSPLHF; DNA: TGTGCCAGCAGTTTTATCGGACAAAGTAATTCACCCCTCCACTTT
J: TRBJ1-2; D: TRBD1; V: TRBV4-1; size: NA; CDR3: CASSQDDREDYGYTF; DNA: TGCGCCAGCAGCCAAGATGACAGGGAGGACTATGGCTACACCTTC
J: TRBJ2-1; D: TRBD2; V: TRBV2; size: NA; CDR3: CASISGSLNEQFF; DNA: TGTGCCAGCATAAGCGGGAGCCTCAATGAGCAGTTCTTC
J: TRBJ1-6; D: TRBD1; V: TRBV2; size: NA; CDR3: CASSEDRADSPLHF; DNA: TGTGCCAGCAGCGAAGACAGGGCAGATTCACCCCTCCACTTT
J: TRBJ1-3; D: TRBD1; V: TRBV5-1; size: NA; CDR3: CASSLTTGGSGNTIYF; DNA: TGCGCCAGCAGCTTGACTACAGGGGGCTCTGGAAACACCATATATTTT
J: TRBJ2-7; D: TRBD1; V: TRBV7-2; size: NA; CDR3: CASSLVEAPGGYEQYF; DNA: TGTGCCAGCAGCTTAGTAGAGGCCCCAGGGGGCTACGAGCAGTACTTC
J: TRBJ2-2; D: TRBD2; V: TRBV9; size: NA; CDR3: CACGRAGELFF; DNA: TGTGCCTGCGGGAGGGCCGGGGAGCTGTTTTTT
J: TRBJ1-6; D: NA; V: TRBV11-2; size: NA; CDR3: CASSLKGFNSPLHF; DNA: TGTGCCAGCAGCTTAAAGGGTTTTAATTCACCCCTCCACTTT
J: TRBJ2-1; D: NA; V: TRBV13; size: NA; CDR3: CASSLYRDFYNEQFF; DNA: TGTGCCAGCAGCTTATACCGGGACTTTTACAATGAGCAGTTCTTC
J: TRBJ2-7; D: TRBD2; V: TRBV4-2; size: NA; CDR3: CASSQVSGGDYEQYF; DNA: TGTGCCAGCAGCCAAGTGAGCGGGGGTGACTACGAGCAGTACTTC
J: TRBJ1-2; D: TRBD1; V: TRBV5-6; size: NA; CDR3: CASSWDRGPPGYTF; DNA: TGTGCCAGCAGCTGGGACAGGGGCCCCCCTGGCTACACCTTC